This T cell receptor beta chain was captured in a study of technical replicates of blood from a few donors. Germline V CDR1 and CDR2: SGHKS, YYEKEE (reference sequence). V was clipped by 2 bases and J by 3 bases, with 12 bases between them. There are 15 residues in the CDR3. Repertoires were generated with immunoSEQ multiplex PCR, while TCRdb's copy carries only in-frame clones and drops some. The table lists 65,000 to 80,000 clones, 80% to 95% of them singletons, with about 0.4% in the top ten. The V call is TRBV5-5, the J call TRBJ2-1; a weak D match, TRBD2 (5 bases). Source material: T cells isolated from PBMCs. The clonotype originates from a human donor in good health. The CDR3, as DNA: TGTGCCAGCAGCTTAATAAGGACTGGCTACAATGAGCAGTTCTTC. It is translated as CASSLIRTGYNEQFF.